This entry lists 22 T cell receptor beta chains sequenced from one sample in a study of T cell responses to AZD1222 COVID-19 vaccine. Generated by immunoSEQ multiplex PCR, the TCRdb table keeps only in-frame clones and is missing some. The table includes 150,000 to 200,000 clones, over 85% detected once. The material was peripheral blood, obtained on day 0 of AZD1222 vaccination. Receptors originate from an adult in good health.

This rearrangement joins TRBV6-1 to TRBJ1-2, with 9 bases identical to TRBD1. Losses at the gene ends were 1 base for V and 4 bases for J; bases not matched to a gene: 4. This CDR3 has 15 amino acids. Germline V gene sequence: CDR1 MNHNS, CDR2 SASEGT. DNA for the CDR3: TGTGCCAGCAGTGAAGGTACAGGGGGCTTCTATGGCTACACCTTC. Amino acid sequence: CASSEGTGGFYGYTF.

This clone turned up a few times. The CDR3: CASSPVNSPLHF. The CDR3 DNA reads as TGCGCCAGCAGCCCGGTTAATTCACCCCTCCACTTT. The chain couples TRBV4-1 to TRBJ1-6, with D hard to call. Trimming removed 4 bases at V and 6 bases at J, with 4 bases between. Germline loops: CDR1 MGHRA, CDR2 YSYEKL. This CDR3 spans 12 amino acids.

The gene calls are TRBV3-1 (or the pseudogene TRBV3-2) and TRBJ2-7; possible D gene TRBD2, 5 bases. From germline, CDR1 is LGHDT and CDR2 YNNKEL (reference sequence). V dropped 0 bases and J dropped 1 base, with 7 bases sitting between them. CDR3 length equals 14 residues. The CDR3 bases are TGTGCCAGCAGCCAAGATCGGAGGTCCTACGAGCAGTACTTC. Translated, it gives CASSQDRRSYEQYF.

The chain combines TRBV3-1 (or the pseudogene TRBV3-2) with TRBJ1-6, with 11 nucleotides matching TRBD1. Germline CDR1 and CDR2: LGHDT and YNNKEL (reference sequence). J lost 8 bases, V lost 3 bases, and 9 bases had no gene match. CDR3 length equals 17 residues. The CDR3 loop reads CASSHFRDRGFYSPLHF. CDR3 coding DNA: TGTGCCAGCAGCCATTTCCGGGACAGGGGGTTTTATTCACCCCTCCACTTT.

Here the CDR3 DNA reads TGCGCCAGCAGCCCGACTGCCGGGACTAGCACCAGGGAGACCCAGTACTTC. Translated, it gives CASSPTAGTSTRETQYF. The chain couples TRBV4-1 to TRBJ2-5; 9 positions agree with TRBD2. The germline gives CDR1 MGHRA, CDR2 YSYEKL. Unmatched junction bases numbered 14, after V lost 4 bases and J lost 5 bases. CDR3 length equals 17 residues.

The CDR3 is CASRPGFKNIQYF. The CDR3 nucleotides read TGTGCCAGCAGACCGGGGTTCAAAAACATTCAGTACTTC. The chain employs TRBV2 and TRBJ2-4, with D perhaps TRBD2 (5 bases). The CDR3 runs 13 residues. V lost 6 bases to trimming and J lost 3 bases, with 9 bases between them. CDR1 is SNHLY, CDR2 FYNNEI, per germline.

The V call is TRBV4-1, the J call TRBJ1-5, with 7 bases identical to TRBD1. The CDR3 totals 15 residues. With 1 base clipped from V and 6 bases from J, the junction kept 6 bases outside the gene matches. Per germline, CDR1 MGHRA and CDR2 YSYEKL. The CDR3 region has the DNA TGCGCCAGCAGCCAAGGAGCAGGGGGAGGTCAGCCCCAGCATTTT. Encoded protein: CASSQGAGGGQPQHF.

The V gene is TRBV2, the J gene TRBJ2-7; D call uncertain. The CDR3 contains 13 residues. The V gene's germline CDR1 is SNHLY and CDR2 FYNNEI. V was trimmed by 8 bases and J by 2 bases, leaving 13 bases between them. CDR3 DNA sequence: TGTGCCAGCCAATTTACAGCGCCCTACGAGCAGTACTTC. Protein product: CASQFTAPYEQYF.

The table lists this clone with a few counts. This chain joins TRBV5-5 and TRBJ1-2; a possible D gene is TRBD1 (5 bases). Germline V CDR1 and CDR2: SGHKS, YYEKEE (reference sequence). V dropped 4 bases and J dropped 4 bases, with 8 bases sitting between them. The CDR3 sequence is 12 residues long. CDR3 loop: CASSLDSYGYTF. The DNA for the CDR3 is TGTGCCAGCAGCCTAGACAGCTATGGCTACACCTTC.

In DNA, the CDR3 is TGTGCCAGCAGTGAGCCGGGACAGGGGGCCTGGGGCTACACCTTC. This codes for CASSEPGQGAWGYTF. The V call is TRBV25-1, the J call TRBJ1-2; 12 bases align to TRBD1. Looked up from germline, CDR1 is MGHDK and CDR2 is SYGVNS. CDR3 length equals 15 residues. Trimming removed 3 bases from V and 8 bases from J; junction bases left unmatched: 7.

This rearrangement joins TRBV6-5 to TRBJ1-1; no clear D. The CDR3 is 13 residues long. Germline V gives CDR1 MNHEY, CDR2 SVGAGI. V lost 8 bases, J lost 1 base, and 11 bases lay in between. The CDR3 reads CASSQRTNTEAFF. Written as DNA, the CDR3 is TGTGCCAGCTCCCAAAGGACGAACACTGAAGCTTTCTTT.

The rearrangement links TRBV5-1 to TRBJ1-2; 7 bases line up with TRBD1. Germline CDR1 and CDR2: SGHRS and YFSETQ. J gave up 0 bases and V 4 bases, and 6 bases lay outside the gene matches. The CDR3 has 15 amino acids. The CDR3 spells CASSHRDRANYGYTF. Here the CDR3 DNA reads TGCGCCAGCAGCCACAGGGACAGAGCTAACTATGGCTACACCTTC. Supplemented by reference TRBV5-1 and TRBJ1-2, the full variable domain reads KAGVTQTPRYLIKTRGQQVTLSCSPISGHRSVSWYQQTPGQGLQFLFEYFSETQRNKGNFPGRFSGRQFSNSRSEMNVSTLELGDSALYLCASSHRDRANYGYTFGSGTRLTVV.

V and J are TRBV12-5 and TRBJ2-1, with D maybe TRBD2 (5 bases). Germline V gives CDR1 LGHNT, CDR2 FRNRAP. The CDR3 contains 16 residues. Trimming removed 2 bases from V and 4 bases from J, with 15 bases in between. The CDR3 spells CASGLSLRRTYNEQFF. The CDR3 DNA follows: TGTGCTAGTGGTTTGAGCTTACGCCGGACTTACAATGAGCAGTTCTTC.

Regarding this clone: One junction end disagrees with the germline gene, perhaps due to a read error. The chain links TRBV5-6 to TRBJ2-1, with a possible D match to TRBD1 (6 bases). This CDR3 spans 11 amino acids. In germline, CDR1 is SGHDT, CDR2 YYEEEE. The DNA of the CDR3 is TGTGCCAGCAGCCTGACAGGCCCCGGAGTCTTC. Amino acids: CASSLTGPGVF.

J is TRBJ1-4 and V is TRBV20-1, with D hard to call. This CDR3 region has 11 residues. CDR1 and CDR2 (germline): DFQATT, SNEGSKA (reference sequence). V was clipped by 4 bases and J by 6 bases, with 6 bases between them. The CDR3 region is CSAKRDEKLFF. DNA for the CDR3: TGCAGTGCTAAGAGGGATGAAAAACTGTTTTTT.

The chain is built from TRBV27 and TRBJ1-5; D uncertain. The CDR3 is made up of 13 amino acids. V was pared by 2 bases and J by 6 bases, with 8 bases between. Germline loops: CDR1 MNHEY, CDR2 SMNVEV (reference sequence). In DNA form, the CDR3 reads TGTGCCAGCAGTTTACTTCCTGGTCAGCCCCAGCATTTT. Its translation is CASSLLPGQPQHF.

This clone was counted once. The chain has TRBV30 and TRBJ2-5, with D perhaps TRBD1 (7 bases). Deletions cut 0 bases from V and 4 bases from J, with 18 bases between. Looked up from germline, CDR1 is GTSNPN and CDR2 is SVGIG (reference sequence). This CDR3 comprises 16 residues. CDR3 nucleotides: TGTGCCTGGAGTGTACGAGGAGGGGGCATCAGAGAGACCCAGTACTTC. It translates to CAWSVRGGGIRETQYF.

The rearrangement joins TRBV7-9 to TRBJ2-2; D may be TRBD1 (5 bases). V was clipped by 5 bases and J by 3 bases, with 10 bases between them. The CDR3 extends over 14 amino acids. In germline, CDR1 is SEHNR, CDR2 FQNEAQ (reference sequence). CDR3 nucleotides: TGTGCCAGCAGCCCAGGGTGGGACACCGGGGAGCTGTTTTTT. Residues: CASSPGWDTGELFF.

CDR3 protein: CAWLDRGFTEKLFF. The CDR3 nucleotides are TGTGCCTGGTTGGACAGGGGGTTTACTGAAAAACTGTTTTTT. The chain joins TRBV30 to TRBJ1-4; 10 nucleotides agree with TRBD1. Germline V gene data show CDR1 as GTSNPN and CDR2 as SVGIG (reference sequence). V gave up 5 bases and J gave up 7 bases; unmatched junction bases: 7. CDR3 size: 14 residues.

This sequence joins TRBV11-2 and TRBJ2-7; the D is unclear. The CDR3 spans 13 residues. Germline CDR1 reads SGHAT; CDR2 reads FQNNGV. Trimming removed 1 base at V and 0 bases at J, with 4 bases between. The CDR3, as DNA: TGTGCCAGCAGCTTAGGGGTCTCCTACGAGCAGTACTTC. As protein: CASSLGVSYEQYF.

The chain combines TRBV30 with TRBJ1-5; 7 bases are shared with TRBD1. The CDR3 runs 14 residues. Trimming at V came to 2 bases and at J to 2 bases, leaving 3 bases not matched to a gene. The germline gives CDR1 GTSNPN, CDR2 SVGIG (reference sequence). CDR3 in amino acids: CAWSPGQGNQPQHF. The CDR3 bases are TGTGCCTGGAGTCCCGGACAGGGCAATCAGCCCCAGCATTTT.

This sequence joins TRBV2 and TRBJ1-2; D unresolved. V gave up 6 bases and J gave up 1 base, with 12 bases separating them. Germline V gene lookup returns CDR1 SNHLY and CDR2 FYNNEI. The CDR3 loop spans 14 amino acids. CDR3 sequence reads: CASRPAPYNYGYTF. The CDR3 nucleotides read TGTGCCAGCAGGCCGGCGCCCTATAACTATGGCTACACCTTC.